This note documents a single T cell receptor beta chain sequence. The data stem from a study of T cells in localized non-small cell lung cancer. TCRdb's table, derived via immunoSEQ multiplex PCR, lists solely in-frame clones and lacks some. The repertoire holds tens of thousands of clones, approximately 90% seen once, with 2.1% in the top ten. This sequence originates from an older female donor with stage I lung adenocarcinoma. The input for sequencing was peripheral blood, taken before any cancer treatment.

The DNA of the CDR3 is TGCGCCAGCAGCTTGGATGGGCAGGGGAGTGAGCAGTTCTTC. Translated, it gives CASSLDGQGSEQFF. The chain combines TRBV5-1 with TRBJ2-1, with D possibly being TRBD1 (6 bases). Germline V gene sequence: CDR1 SGHRS, CDR2 YFSETQ. V shed 0 bases and J shed 9 bases, with 13 bases lying between them. The CDR3 totals 14 residues.